These T cell receptor beta chains were read from a single sample in a study of blood T cell repertoires in COVID-19. Profiling relied on immunoSEQ multiplex PCR, and the TCRdb table lists in-frame clones only, not all of them. The table lists about 240,000 clones, 86% of them singletons, with approximately 13% in the top ten. The sample was peripheral blood. Receptors were obtained from a man of 80 years or more with acute or convalescent COVID-19. The CDR3 runs from the conserved cysteine through the conserved F or W. D genes are given only for firm matches. A row's size may be missing; if present it is once, few, many or a size class.

j_call | d_call | v_call | clone_size | cdr3_aa | cdr3_nt
TRBJ1-4 | NA | TRBV18 | NA | CASSPSQGVGEKLFF | TGTGCCAGCTCACCTTCTCAGGGTGTAGGCGAAAAACTGTTTTTT
TRBJ1-1 | NA | TRBV28 | NA | CASSLIRGGPVNTEAFF | TGTGCCAGCAGTTTAATTCGGGGGGGGCCAGTTAACACTGAAGCTTTCTTT
TRBJ1-4 | NA | TRBV2 | NA | CASNGRVNEKLFF | TGTGCCAGCAACGGGAGGGTTAATGAAAAACTGTTTTTT
TRBJ2-2 | TRBD1 | TRBV5-4 | NA | CASSSQGYSTGELFF | TGTGCCAGCAGCTCACAGGGGTACAGCACCGGGGAGCTGTTTTTT
TRBJ1-4 | NA | TRBV5-8 | NA | CASSLGEINEKLFF | TGTGCCAGCAGCTTGGGGGAGATAAATGAAAAACTGTTTTTT
TRBJ2-3 | TRBD2 | TRBV7-8 | once | CASSRTSGRTDTQYF | TGTGCCAGCAGCCGTACTAGCGGACGCACAGATACGCAGTATTTT
TRBJ2-7 | TRBD2 | TRBV3-1/TRBV3-2 | NA | CASSQDSSGRGEQYF | TGTGCCAGCAGCCAAGATTCTAGCGGGAGGGGTGAGCAGTACTTC
TRBJ1-3 | NA | TRBV10-3 | NA | CAIRDSSGNTIYF | TGTGCCATCCGAGACAGCTCTGGAAACACCATATATTTT
TRBJ1-5 | NA | TRBV3-1/TRBV3-2 | NA | CASSHPPGPQHF | TGTGCCAGCAGCCATCCTCCCGGGCCCCAGCATTTT
TRBJ1-5 | NA | TRBV2 | NA | CASSPDRGGNQPQHF | TGTGCCAGCAGCCCCGACCGGGGAGGCAATCAGCCCCAGCATTTT
TRBJ1-2 | TRBD1 | TRBV19 | NA | CASSIDLGTGNGYTF | TGTGCCAGTAGTATAGATCTAGGGACAGGAAACGGCTACACCTTC
TRBJ2-3 | NA | TRBV7-3 | NA | CASSLMRGTDTQYF | TGTGCCAGCAGCTTAATGCGAGGCACAGATACGCAGTATTTT
TRBJ1-1 | NA | TRBV6-5 | NA | CASSYFGNTEAFF | TGTGCCAGCAGTTACTTCGGGAACACTGAAGCTTTCTTT
TRBJ1-2 | TRBD1 | TRBV24-1 | NA | CAIQDWEQGDGYTF | TGTGCCATTCAAGACTGGGAACAGGGGGACGGCTACACCTTC
TRBJ1-5 | TRBD1 | TRBV7-2 | NA | CASSRDRGGNQPQHF | TGTGCCAGCAGCCGGGACAGGGGGGGAAATCAGCCCCAGCATTTT
TRBJ2-7 | TRBD1 | TRBV29-1 | once | CSAGQGSYEQYF | TGCAGCGCAGGACAGGGCTCCTACGAGCAGTACTTC
TRBJ1-3 | NA | TRBV28 | NA | CASSVQVAGNTIYF | TGTGCCAGCAGCGTACAGGTAGCTGGAAACACCATATATTTT
TRBJ2-1 | NA | TRBV7-2 | NA | CASSLANGDEQFF | TGTGCCAGCAGCTTAGCCAACGGGGATGAGCAGTTCTTC
TRBJ1-6 | NA | TRBV6-2/TRBV6-3 | NA | CASSYSGRGNSPLHF | TGTGCCAGCAGTTACTCGGGCAGGGGAAATTCACCCCTCCACTTT